The 26 T cell receptor beta chains given below trace back to one sample, sequenced in a study of Ad26.COV2.S vaccination and SARS-CoV-2 variants. Treatment: roughly 20 received Ad26.COV2.S at low or high dose, single or two shots; roughly 5 received placebo; per-sample allocation not given. All samples were drawn on day 63, counting from the first vaccine or placebo injection. TCRdb's table, derived via immunoSEQ multiplex PCR, lists solely in-frame clones and lacks some. The sample holds 400,000 to 450,000 clones, approximately 92% seen once. Material: peripheral blood, obtained in a trial of Ad26.COV2.S vaccine versus placebo. The receptors here all came from a person aged 18 to 65 who received the Ad26.COV2.S COVID-19 vaccine or a placebo.

The chain couples TRBV15 to TRBJ2-1; D perhaps matches TRBD2 (6 bases). This CDR3 is built from 16 residues. Looked up from germline, CDR1 is LNHNV and CDR2 is YYDKDF (reference sequence). V lost 2 bases to trimming and J lost 4 bases, with 15 bases between them. CDR3 nucleotides: TGTGCCACCAGCAGATCCCGGGACTGGTATTACAATGAGCAGTTCTTC. It is translated as CATSRSRDWYYNEQFF.

The chain is built from TRBV12-3 or TRBV12-4 and TRBJ1-5; D uncertain. This CDR3 contains 12 residues. Trimming took off 4 bases at V and 4 bases at J, with 5 bases between the two ends. The CDR3, as DNA: TGTGCCAGCAGTTGGGGAAATCAGCCCCAGCATTTT. It translates to CASSWGNQPQHF.

The chain has TRBV27 and TRBJ1-5; TRBD1 matches 9 bases. CDR1 is MNHEY and CDR2 is SMNVEV in the germline V gene (reference sequence). The CDR3 is 15 amino acids. V was pared by 0 bases and J by 7 bases, with 4 bases of the junction left unmatched. DNA of the CDR3: TGTGCCAGCAGTTTATCACAGGGGGCAGGGCAGCCCCAGCATTTT. Its translation: CASSLSQGAGQPQHF.

The chain uses TRBV7-2 and TRBJ2-1; 8 nucleotides align to TRBD2. CDR1 is SGHTA and CDR2 is FQGNSA in the germline V gene. The length of the CDR3 is 15 residues. V trimming: 5 bases; J trimming: 6 bases; junction bases outside the gene matches: 9. The CDR3: CASSGGLAGINEQFF. DNA of the CDR3: TGTGCCAGCAGCGGCGGGCTAGCGGGCATCAATGAGCAGTTCTTC.

The chain couples TRBV7-2 to TRBJ2-3; TRBD1 is a possible D gene (5 bases). Trimming pared 4 bases from V and 4 bases from J, leaving 9 bases between. CDR1 SGHTA and CDR2 FQGNSA come from the germline V gene. CDR3 size: 13 residues. The CDR3 sequence: CASSSSRADTQYF. In DNA, the CDR3 is TGTGCCAGCAGCTCATCCAGGGCAGATACGCAGTATTTT. Variable domain in full (rest from reference TRBV7-2 and TRBJ2-3): GAGVSQSPSNKVTEKGKDVELRCDPISGHTALYWYRQSLGQGLEFLIYFQGNSAPDKSGLPSDRFSAERTGGSVSTLTIQRTQQEDSAVYLCASSSSRADTQYFGPGTRLTVL.

V is TRBV28 and J is TRBJ1-2; 8 bases agree with TRBD1. V lost 5 bases to trimming and J lost 5 bases; unmatched junction nucleotides: 7. The CDR3 is 14 amino acids. Germline-derived CDR1 and CDR2 are MDHEN and SYDVKM. Here the CDR3 reads CASSLTGVGYGYTF. The CDR3 DNA is TGTGCCAGCAGTCTGACAGGGGTTGGGTATGGCTACACCTTC.

This chain links TRBV6-5 with TRBJ1-1; 8 positions match TRBD1. The V gene's germline CDR1 is MNHEY and CDR2 SVGAGI. This CDR3 region has 14 residues. Unmatched junction bases numbered 7, after V lost 5 bases and J lost 5 bases. The CDR3 DNA reads as TGTGCCAGCAGTCTACAGGGGGTTACGACTGAAGCTTTCTTT. Its translation is CASSLQGVTTEAFF.

This chain joins TRBV13 and TRBJ2-4; tentatively, D is TRBD1 or TRBD2 (5 bases each). There are 16 residues in the CDR3. Looked up from germline, CDR1 is PRHDT and CDR2 is FYEKMQ (reference sequence). Trimming pared 5 bases from V and 0 bases from J, leaving 14 bases between. The DNA for the CDR3 is TGTGCCAGCAGCCCGCAGAGGGACGTAGCCAAAAACATTCAGTACTTC. Its protein is CASSPQRDVAKNIQYF.

The J gene is TRBJ2-3, the V gene TRBV7-9, with a tentative D call TRBD2 (8 bases). The CDR3 has 17 amino acids. V shed 1 base and J shed 4 bases, with 18 bases lying between them. Per germline, CDR1 SEHNR and CDR2 FQNEAQ (reference sequence). The CDR3 is CASSLVTGTSRADTQYF. CDR3 in DNA: TGTGCCAGCAGCTTAGTGACAGGGACTAGTCGGGCAGATACGCAGTATTTT.

This chain uses TRBV18 with TRBJ2-3; 10 nucleotides align to TRBD1. Germline values: CDR1 KGHSH, CDR2 LQKENI. The V gene end was trimmed by 2 bases and the J gene end by 4 bases; junction bases not matched to a gene: 3. CDR3 length: 15 amino acids. CDR3 bases: TGTGCCAGCTCACCAGGGACAGGGGCCCCAGATACGCAGTATTTT. Translated, it gives CASSPGTGAPDTQYF. The full variable domain, its missing parts supplied by reference TRBV18 and TRBJ2-3, is NAGVMQNPRHLVRRRGQEARLRCSPMKGHSHVYWYRQLPEEGLKFMVYLQKENIIDESGMPKERFSAEFPKEGPSILRIQQVVRGDSAAYFCASSPGTGAPDTQYFGPGTRLTVL.

J is TRBJ2-5 and V is TRBV5-1, with D possibly matching TRBD1 (6 bases). This CDR3 contains 15 residues. The germline V and J ends were trimmed by 2 bases and 4 bases, with 15 bases remaining between them. CDR1 SGHRS and CDR2 YFSETQ come from the germline V gene. Here the CDR3 reads CASSLERQVLETQYF. Written as DNA, the CDR3 is TGCGCCAGCAGCTTAGAGAGACAGGTTTTAGAGACCCAGTACTTC.

The chain combines TRBV6-5 with TRBJ2-1; D is perhaps TRBD1 or TRBD2 (5 bases each). The germline gives CDR1 MNHEY, CDR2 SVGAGI. This CDR3 is built from 14 residues. V was clipped by 2 bases and J by 4 bases, with 9 bases between them. DNA for the CDR3: TGTGCCAGCAGTTACGGGACCGAGTACAATGAGCAGTTCTTC. Amino acids: CASSYGTEYNEQFF.

V usage is TRBV6-5 and J usage is TRBJ1-1, with D maybe TRBD1 (5 bases). Trimming stripped 5 bases from V and 3 bases from J, with 13 bases between. The CDR3 totals 14 residues. Per the germline V gene, CDR1 is MNHEY and CDR2 is SVGAGI. Written as DNA, the CDR3 is TGTGCCAGCAGTCCGATTGACAGTTACACTGAAGCTTTCTTT. Amino acid sequence: CASSPIDSYTEAFF.

The chain uses TRBV28 and TRBJ2-1; the D gene could be TRBD1 or TRBD2 (6 bases each). Germline V gives CDR1 MDHEN, CDR2 SYDVKM. Between the trimmed V and J ends, which lost 3 bases and 9 bases, there was a span of 15 bases. The CDR3 is made up of 14 amino acids. The CDR3 DNA is TGTGCCAGCAGTTTTGTGACTGGGGGGCGTGAGCAGTTCTTC. As protein: CASSFVTGGREQFF.

This clone was detected only a few times. Other DNA sequences from this sample encode an identical CDR3 as well. The chain is built from TRBV7-8 and TRBJ2-7; D uncertain. This CDR3 has 14 residues. CDR1 SGHVS and CDR2 FQNEAQ come from the germline V gene. Trimming cost V 1 base and J 4 bases, with 11 bases left between them. The CDR3 DNA reads TGTGCCAGCAGCTTAGTAGGTTTCGGATACGAGCAGTACTTC. This codes for CASSLVGFGYEQYF.

The rearrangement joins TRBV7-2 to TRBJ2-3, with a weak D call TRBD2 (6 bases). The CDR3 has 15 residues. The ends were cut back, 3 bases at V and 10 bases at J, with 20 bases in the middle. Per germline, CDR1 SGHTA and CDR2 FQGNSA. The CDR3 DNA reads TGTGCCAGCAGCTTCCCTGCGGGCACGGGAGAGGCGCAGTATTTT. Its protein product is CASSFPAGTGEAQYF. The variable domain in full, completed from reference TRBV7-2 and TRBJ2-3, reads GAGVSQSPSNKVTEKGKDVELRCDPISGHTALYWYRQSLGQGLEFLIYFQGNSAPDKSGLPSDRFSAERTGGSVSTLTIQRTQQEDSAVYLCASSFPAGTGEAQYFGPGTRLTVL.

J is TRBJ1-5 and V is TRBV10-2; D gene unclear. CDR1 and CDR2 (germline): WSHSY, SAAADI. CDR3 length equals 15 residues. The V end was cut by 2 bases, the J end by 4 bases, with 12 bases between. Here the CDR3 DNA reads TGCGCCAGCAGTGAGGGTAGGGCGGGGAATCAGCCCCAGCATTTT. It yields the protein CASSEGRAGNQPQHF.

DNA of the CDR3: TGTGCCAGCAGCGTAGGGCGAGGACTAGAGGGGAATGAGCAGTTCTTC. Residues: CASSVGRGLEGNEQFF. The chain combines TRBV9 with TRBJ2-1; 7 nucleotides align to TRBD2. This CDR3 comprises 16 residues. Trimming took 0 bases from V and 7 from J; bases not matched to a gene: 10. Germline CDR1 is SGDLS and CDR2 is YYNGEE.

The rearrangement links TRBV3-1 (or the pseudogene TRBV3-2) to TRBJ2-4; 7 bases match TRBD1. V shed 2 bases and J 0 bases; nucleotides not matched to a gene: 7. This CDR3 has 17 amino acids. Germline-derived CDR1 and CDR2 are LGHDT and YNNKEL (reference sequence). The CDR3 sequence is CASSQWDSRLAKNIQYF. Written as DNA, the CDR3 is TGTGCCAGCAGCCAATGGGACAGTCGACTAGCCAAAAACATTCAGTACTTC.

This clone came up a few times. The chain carries TRBV5-1 and TRBJ2-2; 8 bases align to TRBD1. Per germline, CDR1 SGHRS and CDR2 YFSETQ. The CDR3 is 16 residues long. The J segment lost 2 bases and the V segment lost 2 bases, leaving 5 bases of the junction unmatched. Here the CDR3 reads CASSFGDRGNTGELFF. CDR3 sequence (DNA): TGCGCCAGCAGCTTCGGAGACAGGGGTAACACCGGGGAGCTGTTTTTT.

V is TRBV4-3 and J is TRBJ1-3, with 8 bases lining up with TRBD1. The CDR3 is 15 residues long. Germline CDR1 is LGHNA and CDR2 is YSLEER. V was clipped by 4 bases and J by 3 bases; unmatched bases: 5. The CDR3 reads CASSRGQGGGNTIYF. The CDR3 DNA reads TGCGCCAGCAGCCGCGGACAGGGAGGTGGAAACACCATATATTTT.

This chain uses TRBV10-3 with TRBJ1-5; D unresolved. Germline CDR1 is ENHRY and CDR2 is SYGVKD. The CDR3 runs 15 residues. With 2 bases removed from V and 0 bases from J, the gap between germline ends came to 8 bases. CDR3 nucleotide sequence: TGTGCCATCAGTGAGGGTAAGGGTAGCAATCAGCCCCAGCATTTT. It specifies CAISEGKGSNQPQHF.

V and J are TRBV11-2 and TRBJ2-3; D is possibly TRBD2 (6 bases). Trimming shortened V by 3 bases and J by 7 bases, and 17 bases separated the two germline ends. Germline V CDR1 and CDR2: SGHAT, FQNNGV. The CDR3 runs 15 residues. This chain's CDR3 is CASSFVFGSSNTQYF. The CDR3 DNA reads TGTGCCAGCAGCTTCGTATTCGGGAGTTCGAATACGCAGTATTTT. Drawing the rest from reference TRBV11-2 and TRBJ2-3, the complete variable domain is EAGVAQSPRYKIIEKRQSVAFWCNPISGHATLYWYQQILGQGPKLLIQFQNNGVVDDSQLPKDRFSAERLKGVDSTLKIQPAKLEDSAVYLCASSFVFGSSNTQYFGPGTRLTVL.

The chain links TRBV6-5 to TRBJ2-7; TRBD2 is a possible D gene (6 bases). Trimming took off 2 bases at V and 4 bases at J, with 15 bases between the two ends. This CDR3 has 15 residues. Per germline, CDR1 MNHEY and CDR2 SVGAGI. For the CDR3, the DNA is TGTGCCAGCAGTTACGGCCGGGAGAAGTGGTACGAGCAGTACTTC. Translation gives CASSYGREKWYEQYF.

In nucleotides, the CDR3 is TGTGCCAGCAATCCTAGCAGTTACAATGAGCAGTTCTTC. Protein: CASNPSSYNEQFF. The V call is TRBV27, the J call TRBJ2-1, with D possibly being TRBD2 (5 bases). Trimming shortened V by 7 bases and J by 4 bases, and 11 bases separated the two germline ends. CDR1 is MNHEY and CDR2 is SMNVEV in the germline V gene (reference sequence). The CDR3 runs to 13 residues.

To note about this clone: Other nucleotide sequences in the sample specify the same CDR3. The chain couples TRBV6-5 to TRBJ2-2; D uncertain. Trimming left V 4 bases short and J 5 bases short, with 5 bases between. The CDR3 loop spans 12 amino acids. Looked up from germline, CDR1 is MNHEY and CDR2 is SVGAGI. DNA for the CDR3: TGTGCCAGCAGTTCCTCTACCGGGGAGCTGTTTTTT. This sequence encodes CASSSSTGELFF.